The sequence of this TCR beta chain was determined in a study of blood T cells in healthy people across ages. The authors ran a second PCR of roughly 6 to 12 cycles using a sample-barcoded 5' primer and a J-beta primer mix. Every single cDNA molecule received a tag from a template-switch adaptor with 12 random nucleotides. TCRdb fed the 5' RACE reads into MiXCR, producing one record per CDR3 protein. Of about 900,000 distinct CDR3 sequences listed, roughly 43% are singletons. Study-wide results and caveats: A greater number of naive CD4+ cells and higher diversity distinguished long-lived donors from aged donors.

Concerning this clonotype itself: The antigen remains unidentified.

Healthy individuals of Caucasian origin from Russia, aged about 6 to 100, served as donors. Sequenced sample: blood. The source is a young man in good health.

CDR3 amino acids: CASSEDRGWNTEAFF. For the CDR3, the DNA is TGTGCCAGCAGTGAGGACAGGGGATGGAACACTGAAGCTTTCTTT. V is TRBV6-6 and J is TRBJ1-1; 9 bases fit TRBD1. V lost 5 bases to trimming and J lost 1 base; unmatched junction nucleotides: 5. Germline V CDR1 and CDR2: MNHNY, SVGAGI (reference sequence). The CDR3 sequence is 15 residues long.